Listed below are T cell receptor beta chains from one sample, sequenced in a study of shared clonotypes between healthy human individuals. The protocol was immunoSEQ multiplex PCR, while the TCRdb copy is restricted to in-frame clones and leaves out a portion. Among under 600,000 clones listed, 95% to 97% were seen once. Sequencing used naive CD4+ T cells sorted from blood. The receptors were gathered from a woman aged 25 to 45 in good health. The CDR3 runs from the conserved cysteine through the conserved F or W. D genes are given only for firm matches. Clone size is given for some rows only: seen once, a few or many times, or a class if the clone is expanded.

>TRBV2|-|-|TRBJ2-2
TGTGCCAGCAGTGAGTCAGGGAGTTTAAACACCGGGGAGCTGTTTTTT
CASSESGSLNTGELFF
>TRBV30|TRBD1|-|TRBJ1-6
TGTGCCTGGAGTGGACCCGGGACAGGGGAGTCGCCCCTCCACTTT
CAWSGPGTGESPLHF
>TRBV30|-|-|TRBJ1-5
TGTGCCTGGAGTGCAGTGGAGGGTAGGAGCAATCAGCCCCAGCATTTT
CAWSAVEGRSNQPQHF
>TRBV15|-|-|TRBJ1-4
TGTGCCACCAGCAGAGTAAGGGGCGAAAAACTGTTTTTT
CATSRVRGEKLFF
>TRBV6-6|TRBD1|-|TRBJ2-7
TGTGCCAGCAGTTACTCGACGACAGGGGCGTACGAGCAGTACTTC
CASSYSTTGAYEQYF
>TRBV19|-|-|TRBJ2-3
TGTGCCAGTAGCCTGGAGAGCACAGATACGCAGTATTTT
CASSLESTDTQYF
>TRBV6-5|TRBD1|-|TRBJ1-5
TGTGCCAGCAGCCCGGACAGGGGCGGTCAGCCCCAGCATTTT
CASSPDRGGQPQHF
>TRBV6-5|-|-|TRBJ2-7
TGTGCCAGCAGGGTGGGGCTAGCGATGGCCTACGAGCAGTACTTC
CASRVGLAMAYEQYF
>TRBV19|-|-|TRBJ1-1
TGTGCCAGTAGTATGGGGGCGTCGAACACTGAAGCTTTCTTT
CASSMGASNTEAFF
>TRBV20-1|-|-|TRBJ2-7
TGCAGTCCGAAACAGGGCTACGAGCAGTACTTC
CSPKQGYEQYF
>TRBV9|TRBD2|-|TRBJ2-4
TGTGCCAGCAGCCCCCGGAACGGGAGGGCCGGTAAAAACATTCAGTACTTC
CASSPRNGRAGKNIQYF
>TRBV19|-|-|TRBJ1-3
TGTGCCAGTAACCCCAGGGTAGAACACTCTGGAAACACCATATATTTT
CASNPRVEHSGNTIYF
>TRBV30|-|-|TRBJ1-1
TGTGCCTGGAGTGTGAGGGTGGTGAACACTGAAGCTTTCTTT
CAWSVRVVNTEAFF
>TRBV6-5|-|-|TRBJ2-7
TGTGCCAGCAGTTACTCGAATTCGGGCACTTACGAGCAGTACTTC
CASSYSNSGTYEQYF
>TRBV27|-|-|TRBJ2-5
TGTGCCAGCAGTTTATTTGAACAGGGAGGGGAGACCCAGTACTTC
CASSLFEQGGETQYF
>TRBV25-1|-|-|TRBJ1-3
TGTGCCAGCAGTGACAGGGCAAACACCATATATTTT
CASSDRANTIYF
>TRBV5-4|-|-|TRBJ2-7
TGTGCCAGCAGCTCCCCGGCCAGGACGTCCTACGAGCAGTACTTC
CASSSPARTSYEQYF
>TRBV28|TRBD1|-|TRBJ2-2
TGTGCCAGCGCGAGCAGAGGGGGCAACACCGGGGAGCTGTTTTTT
CASASRGGNTGELFF
>TRBV10-3|-|-|TRBJ1-2
TGTGCCATCAGCCGACAGGTACCTAACTATGGCTACACCTTC
CAISRQVPNYGYTF
>TRBV28|TRBD1|-|TRBJ1-5
TGTGCCAGCAGGCCGGGACAGGGAGGTCAGCCCCAGCATTTT
CASRPGQGGQPQHF
>TRBV5-6|-|-|TRBJ1-1
TGTGCCAGCAGCTTGGGTGACATCTCTCCCACTGAAGCTTTCTTT
CASSLGDISPTEAFF
>TRBV5-1|-|once|TRBJ1-2
TGCGCCAGCAGCTTGGGGGGCAGGGAGACCTATGGCTACACCTTC
CASSLGGRETYGYTF
>TRBV5-1|-|-|TRBJ2-1
TGCGCCAGCAGCCGACCGGGACAACCACATGAGCAGTTCTTC
CASSRPGQPHEQFF
>TRBV29-1|-|once|TRBJ2-5
TGCAGCGTTGAGGCGGATTCGGAGACCCAGTACTTC
CSVEADSETQYF
>TRBV28|TRBD1|-|TRBJ1-1
TGTGCCAGCAGGTTGGGGACAGGGAGACTAAGGACTGAAGCTTTCTTT
CASRLGTGRLRTEAFF
>TRBV28|-|-|TRBJ1-1
TGTGCCAGCAGTTACGAAACCACGGTAGCTTTCTTT
CASSYETTVAFF
>TRBV5-1|-|-|TRBJ2-7
TGCGCCAGCAGAGGGCCCGGGGCCCACGAGCAGTACTTC
CASRGPGAHEQYF
>TRBV19|TRBD2|-|TRBJ2-2
TGTGCCAGTATGGTAGCGGGAGCCACCGGGGAGCTGTTTTTT
CASMVAGATGELFF
>TRBV28|TRBD2|-|TRBJ2-1
TGTGCCACCCTCGGAAGGTCTAGCGGGAGAAATGAGCAGTTCTTC
CATLGRSSGRNEQFF
>TRBV28|-|-|TRBJ2-1
TGTGCCAGCAGTCTCCAATCTGCCAATGAGCAGTTCTTC
CASSLQSANEQFF
>TRBV29-1|-|once|TRBJ1-1
TGCAGCGTAATCGGGTCCGTTATGAACACTGAAGCTTTCTTT
CSVIGSVMNTEAFF
>TRBV4-1|-|-|TRBJ2-1
TGCGCCAGCAGCCAAGCGACAAACAATGAGCAGTTCTTC
CASSQATNNEQFF